The 20 T cell receptor beta chains in this list originate from one sample, sequenced in a study of memory CD8 T cells in hepatitis C reinfection. Time point in this sample: late/post reinfection, 12 to 24 weeks after detection. TCR sequencing was done directly ex vivo on sorted cells, without expansion in vitro. Only in-frame clones appear in the TCRdb table, and some are missing; sequencing was by immunoSEQ multiplex PCR. Found here are some 5,000 clones, around 90% of them singletons; the top ten hold approximately 30%. Sequencing was performed on naive CD8+ T cells sorted from blood. The origin of the receptors is a man aged 50-59 years with hepatitis C virus infection.

The chain uses TRBV30 and TRBJ2-3; 7 nucleotides line up with TRBD2. This CDR3 has 15 residues. Unmatched junction bases numbered 11, after V lost 2 bases and J lost 6 bases. Per germline, CDR1 GTSNPN and CDR2 SVGIG (reference sequence). CDR3 sequence (DNA): TGTGCCTGGAGTCAAGCGGGGAACGTACCGGATACGCAGTATTTT. Protein product: CAWSQAGNVPDTQYF.

The J gene is TRBJ2-4, the V gene TRBV7-8; D is undetermined. The germline V and J ends were trimmed by 3 bases and 0 bases, with 9 bases remaining between them. The CDR3 loop spans 15 amino acids. The germline V gene has CDR1 SGHVS and CDR2 FQNEAQ. This CDR3 is CASSFNILAKNIQYF. CDR3 nucleotide sequence: TGTGCCAGCAGCTTCAACATCCTAGCCAAAAACATTCAGTACTTC.

In this sample, this clone turned up once. This chain uses TRBV7-8 with TRBJ1-1, with TRBD1 matching 8 bases. The CDR3 is 14 residues long. The germline gives CDR1 SGHVS, CDR2 FQNEAQ. Losses at the gene ends were 1 base for V and 5 bases for J; bases not matched to a gene: 3. CDR3 DNA: TGTGCCAGCAGCTTAGGACAGGGGATTACTGAAGCTTTCTTT. Protein product: CASSLGQGITEAFF.

This rearrangement joins TRBV5-6 to TRBJ2-1; D gene ambiguous. CDR3 size: 14 residues. Deletions cut 7 bases from V and 5 bases from J, with 16 bases between. The germline gives CDR1 SGHDT, CDR2 YYEEEE. Here the CDR3 DNA reads TGTGCCAGCTCCACCGCAAGATCAGACAATGAGCAGTTCTTC. Amino acid sequence: CASSTARSDNEQFF.

The chain is built from TRBV14 and TRBJ1-1, with D perhaps matching TRBD1 (5 bases). Deletions cut 4 bases from V and 3 bases from J, with 9 bases between. The CDR3 contains 13 residues. The V gene's germline CDR1 is SGHDN and CDR2 FVKESK. The CDR3 spells CASSLAGYTEAFF. For the CDR3, the DNA is TGTGCCAGCAGCCTAGCAGGGTACACTGAAGCTTTCTTT.

This rearrangement joins TRBV9 to TRBJ2-1, with D perhaps TRBD2 (5 bases). This CDR3 spans 15 amino acids. CDR1 SGDLS and CDR2 YYNGEE come from the germline V gene. With 4 bases removed from V and 10 bases from J, the gap between germline ends came to 21 bases. The CDR3 loop reads CASSPDSPGGEEQFF. The CDR3 DNA follows: TGTGCCAGCAGCCCCGACTCGCCCGGTGGGGAGGAGCAGTTCTTC. Full variable domain (outside the CDR3, taken from reference TRBV9 and TRBJ2-1): DSGVTQTPKHLITATGQRVTLRCSPRSGDLSVYWYQQSLDQGLQFLIQYYNGEERAKGNILERFSAQQFPDLHSELNLSSLELGDSALYFCASSPDSPGGEEQFFGPGTRLTVL.

The chain is built from TRBV7-9 and TRBJ2-5, with D tentatively TRBD1 (6 bases). CDR3 length: 12 residues. From germline, CDR1 is SEHNR and CDR2 FQNEAQ (reference sequence). Trimming took 4 bases from V and 11 from J, leaving 14 bases between them. This CDR3 is CASSSTGTPQYF. In DNA, the CDR3 is TGTGCCAGCAGCTCCACCGGGACACCGCAGTACTTC.

This chain uses TRBV27 with TRBJ2-3; D gene unclear. With 6 bases removed from V and 6 bases from J, the gap between germline ends came to 7 bases. Looked up from germline, CDR1 is MNHEY and CDR2 is SMNVEV (reference sequence). The CDR3 consists of 11 residues. CDR3 sequence (DNA): TGTGCCAGCAGCTGGGCGGATACGCAGTATTTT. It translates to CASSWADTQYF.

This clone is judged medium-sized. The gene calls are TRBV6-5 and TRBJ2-2; D is ambiguous. The CDR3 is 13 residues long. CDR1 and CDR2 (germline): MNHEY, SVGAGI. Between the trimmed V and J ends, which lost 1 base and 7 bases, there was a span of 7 bases. The CDR3 region is CASSYFPSGELFF. As DNA, the CDR3 is TGTGCCAGCAGTTACTTCCCTAGCGGGGAGCTGTTTTTT.

This chain links TRBV4-1 with TRBJ2-5; a possible D gene is TRBD2 (6 bases). Trimming took 3 bases from V and 7 from J, leaving 12 bases between them. Germline loops: CDR1 MGHRA, CDR2 YSYEKL. This CDR3 has 13 residues. CDR3 sequence reads: CASSQTVGGTQYF. The CDR3, as DNA: TGCGCCAGCAGCCAGACCGTGGGGGGGACCCAGTACTTC.

The chain carries TRBV7-2 and TRBJ2-3; TRBD2 matches at 7 bases. CDR3 size: 15 residues. CDR1 is SGHTA and CDR2 is FQGNSA in the germline V gene. The V gene end was trimmed by 9 bases and the J gene end by 0 bases; junction bases not matched to a gene: 9. In DNA, the CDR3 is TGTGCCAGAGGGAGCGGGGCCACTAGCACAGATACGCAGTATTTT. It specifies CARGSGATSTDTQYF.

V is TRBV4-1 and J is TRBJ2-2; 10 bases are shared with TRBD2. The V segment lost 5 bases and the J segment 4 bases; nucleotides outside the gene matches: 10. Germline CDR1 is MGHRA and CDR2 is YSYEKL. There are 17 residues in the CDR3. The DNA of the CDR3 is TGCGCCAGCAGCGTCCCCGGACTAGCGGATAGCACCGGGGAGCTGTTTTTT. Encoded protein: CASSVPGLADSTGELFF.

The V gene is TRBV7-6, the J gene TRBJ2-3; possibly TRBD1 for D (5 bases). The V and J ends lost 2 bases and 3 bases respectively, with 6 bases between them. From germline, CDR1 is SGHVS and CDR2 FNYEAQ. This CDR3 spans 13 amino acids. CDR3 sequence (DNA): TGTGCCAGCAGCTTAAAGGGGACAGATACGCAGTATTTT. Translating it yields CASSLKGTDTQYF.

This clone occurred a few times. In nucleotides, the CDR3 is TGTGCCAGCAGTATCGGACTAGCTGGCGAGCAGTACTTC. Its protein is CASSIGLAGEQYF. The rearrangement joins TRBV6-6 to TRBJ2-7, with 8 bases lining up with TRBD2. CDR1 is MNHNY and CDR2 is SVGAGI in the germline V gene (reference sequence). The CDR3 spans 13 residues. Trimming at V came to 5 bases and at J to 6 bases, leaving 6 bases not matched to a gene.

V usage is TRBV19 and J usage is TRBJ2-2; no firm D call. The CDR3 has 14 residues. The V end was cut by 5 bases, the J end by 1 base, with 8 bases between. CDR1 is LNHDA, CDR2 SQIVND, per germline (reference sequence). DNA for the CDR3: TGTGCCAGTAGTGATTACAGGAACACCGGGGAGCTGTTTTTT. This codes for CASSDYRNTGELFF.

The chain employs TRBV11-2 and TRBJ2-1, with no clear D. The CDR3 is 15 residues long. With 1 base removed from V and 4 bases from J, the gap between germline ends came to 11 bases. CDR1 SGHAT and CDR2 FQNNGV come from the germline V gene. CDR3 DNA: TGTGCCAGCAGCTTAGTTGGCAGTTCGTACAATGAGCAGTTCTTC. This gives the protein CASSLVGSSYNEQFF.

This chain's CDR3 is CASSSQDSYNEQFF. Here the CDR3 DNA reads TGTGCCAGCAGCTCCCAGGACTCCTACAATGAGCAGTTCTTC. The chain couples TRBV7-9 to TRBJ2-1; D not resolved. V lost 4 bases, J lost 0 bases, and 7 bases lay in between. The CDR3 extends over 14 amino acids. CDR1 is SEHNR and CDR2 is FQNEAQ in the germline V gene (reference sequence).

The rearrangement links TRBV19 to TRBJ1-2; 8 bases are shared with TRBD1. J was trimmed by 8 bases and V by 4 bases; bases with no gene match: 15. There are 16 residues in the CDR3. Germline loops: CDR1 LNHDA, CDR2 SQIVND (reference sequence). The CDR3 loop reads CASSNLPGQGNFGYTF. DNA for the CDR3: TGTGCCAGTAGTAATCTCCCCGGACAGGGTAATTTCGGCTACACCTTC.

The chain uses TRBV27 and TRBJ1-2; D gene ambiguous. CDR1 is MNHEY, CDR2 SMNVEV, per germline (reference sequence). Trimming shortened V by 5 bases and J by 1 base, and 14 bases separated the two germline ends. CDR3 length: 15 residues. The chain's CDR3 is CASSLPGMGNYGYTF. CDR3 DNA: TGTGCCAGCAGTCTCCCGGGTATGGGTAACTATGGCTACACCTTC.

The gene calls are TRBV4-1 and TRBJ2-5; tentative D call: TRBD1 (6 bases). The CDR3 length is 14 residues. V lost 4 bases, J lost 4 bases, and 13 bases lay in between. CDR1 MGHRA and CDR2 YSYEKL come from the germline V gene. This chain's CDR3 is CASSLQGMGETQYF. CDR3 sequence (DNA): TGCGCCAGCAGCCTGCAGGGGATGGGAGAGACCCAGTACTTC.